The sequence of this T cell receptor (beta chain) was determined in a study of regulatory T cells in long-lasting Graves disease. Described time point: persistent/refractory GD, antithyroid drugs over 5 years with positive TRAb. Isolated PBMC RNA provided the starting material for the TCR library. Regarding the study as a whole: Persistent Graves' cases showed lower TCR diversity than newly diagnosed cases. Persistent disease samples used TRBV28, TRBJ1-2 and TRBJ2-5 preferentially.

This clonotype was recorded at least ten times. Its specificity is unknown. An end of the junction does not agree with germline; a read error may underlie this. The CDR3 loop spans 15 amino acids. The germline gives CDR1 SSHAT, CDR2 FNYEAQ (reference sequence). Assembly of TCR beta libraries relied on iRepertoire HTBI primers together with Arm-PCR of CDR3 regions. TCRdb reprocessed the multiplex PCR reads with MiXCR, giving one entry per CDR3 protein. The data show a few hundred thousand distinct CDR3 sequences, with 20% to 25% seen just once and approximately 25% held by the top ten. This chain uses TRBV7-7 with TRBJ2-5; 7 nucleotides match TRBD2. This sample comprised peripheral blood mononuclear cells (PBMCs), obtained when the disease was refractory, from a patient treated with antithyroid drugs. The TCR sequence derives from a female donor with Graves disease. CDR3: CASSLSQGLQETQYF. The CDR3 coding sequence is TGTGCTAGCAGCTTATCCCAGGGACTACAAGAGACCCAGTACTTC.